By proportion, the clone carrying this T cell receptor beta chain is medium-sized. Its cognate antigen is unknown. The CDR3 consists of 12 residues. V shed 6 bases and J shed 6 bases, with 6 bases lying between them. CDR1 LNHDA and CDR2 SQIVND come from the germline V gene (reference sequence). The sample belongs to a study of T cell repertoires in aging, cancer and after chemotherapy. Rearranged V-D-J TRB sequences were amplified with a mixed TRB-A/B primer pool. TCRdb processed the multiplex PCR reads anew with MiXCR; each CDR3 protein has one entry. The repertoire holds over 10,000 distinct CDR3 sequences, with approximately 24% as singletons. Study outcomes and limitations: In healthy donors, age-related TCR diversity loss mainly reflected lost richness. Median generation probability rose over the chemotherapy interval in each cancer cohort, suggesting rebound thymic output.

TCR beta rearrangements were amplified from peripheral blood genomic DNA. The chain recombines TRBV19 with TRBJ1-6, with no clear D. The material sequenced was blood. The sequence came from a human donor in good health. In nucleotides, the CDR3 is TGTGCCAGTAGCCGTATTAATTCACCCCTCCACTTT. This gives the protein CASSRINSPLHF. The full variable domain, rest sourced from reference TRBV19 and TRBJ1-6, is DGGITQSPKYLFRKEGQNVTLSCEQNLNHDAMYWYRQDPGQGLRLIYYSQIVNDFQKGDIAEGYSVSREKKESFPLTVTSAQKNPTAFYLCASSRINSPLHFGNGTRLTVT.